This is a list of T cell receptor beta chains from one sample in a study of blood T cells in healthy people across ages. TCRdb reprocessed the 5' RACE reads via MiXCR and lists one record per CDR3 protein. The data contain almost 550,000 distinct CDR3 sequences, around 24% of them singletons. These data were likewise used in another study, on T cells of mothers and their children.

The material sequenced was blood. The source of these receptors is a boy aged 5-17 years in good health. The CDR3 runs from the conserved cysteine through the conserved F or W. Each record gives: V gene, J gene, clone size, D gene, CDR3 protein, CDR3 DNA. A D gene is named only where the DNA matches it firmly. Size is omitted from some rows. Given values are once, few, many or a class for expanded clones.

TRBV24-1	TRBJ2-1	NA	TRBD2	CATSEGSGRSHNEQFF	TGTGCCACCAGTGAGGGGAGCGGGAGATCTCACAATGAGCAGTTCTTC
TRBV28	TRBJ2-7	few	NA	CAGTRWAYEQYF	TGTGCCGGGACTCGCTGGGCCTACGAGCAGTACTTC
TRBV18	TRBJ2-5	NA	NA	CASAALYRGQQETQYF	TGTGCCAGCGCCGCCCTCTATCGCGGACAACAAGAGACCCAGTACTTC
TRBV19	TRBJ2-2	NA	NA	CASSIKGQTGELFF	TGCGCCAGTAGTATTAAAGGACAAACCGGGGAGCTGTTTTTT
TRBV14	TRBJ2-1	NA	TRBD2	CASSQEVSGDPRENEQFF	TGTGCCAGCAGCCAAGAGGTTAGCGGGGACCCGAGGGAGAATGAGCAGTTCTTC
TRBV5-1	TRBJ1-5	few	TRBD1	CVSREDRGSNQPQHF	TGCGTCAGCAGAGAGGACAGGGGTAGCAATCAGCCCCAGCATTTT
TRBV6-1	TRBJ2-4	NA	NA	CASLRDLRGNIQYF	TGTGCCAGTCTCCGGGACTTGCGGGGAAACATTCAGTACTTC
TRBV21-1	TRBJ2-3	NA	NA	CASSKSRDKDRGWTDTQYF	TGTGCCAGCAGCAAAAGTCGGGATAAAGACAGGGGGTGGACAGATACGCAGTATTTT
TRBV11-2	TRBJ1-1	NA	NA	CASSLPIISTQGTGNTEAFF	TGTGCCAGCAGCCTCCCAATTATCAGCACACAGGGAACCGGCAACACTGAAGCTTTCTTT
TRBV30	TRBJ1-4	NA	NA	CAWSSVGARNEKLFF	TGTGCCTGGAGTTCGGTGGGGGCAAGAAATGAAAAACTGTTTTTT
TRBV7-3	TRBJ1-6	NA	NA	CASSSDRNSPLHF	TGTGCCAGCAGCAGCGACAGGAATTCACCCCTCCACTTT
TRBV6-5	TRBJ2-5	once	TRBD2	CAGRLSGSYQETQYF	TGTGCCGGCAGGCTTAGCGGGTCGTACCAAGAGACCCAGTACTTC
TRBV5-1	TRBJ2-3	few	TRBD2	CASSLGARGVGDTQYF	TGCGCCAGCAGCTTGGGAGCGCGGGGGGTTGGAGATACGCAGTATTTT
TRBV20-1	TRBJ1-5	few	TRBD1	CSAQDREVQPQHF	TGCAGTGCACAAGACAGGGAAGTTCAGCCCCAGCATTTT
TRBV6-2/TRBV6-3	TRBJ2-7	few	NA	CASSYVSAENYEQYF	TGTGCCAGCAGTTACGTCAGCGCCGAAAACTACGAGCAGTACTTC
TRBV3-1	TRBJ2-5	few	NA	CASSQDLQGSIVRAQYF	TGTGCCAGCAGCCAAGACCTGCAGGGAAGTATTGTAAGGGCCCAGTACTTC
TRBV14	TRBJ1-6	few	NA	CASSQDPTAGSSYNSPLHF	TGTGCCAGCAGCCAAGATCCGACAGCGGGATCCTCCTATAATTCACCCCTCCACTTT
TRBV28	TRBJ2-5	many	NA	CASSLAALQQETQYF	TGTGCCAGCAGTTTAGCAGCACTCCAACAAGAGACCCAGTACTTC
TRBV20-1	TRBJ2-6	few	TRBD1	CSAGGTGPLSGANVLTF	TGCAGTGCTGGCGGGACAGGACCGCTCTCTGGGGCCAACGTCCTGACTTTC
TRBV5-1	TRBJ2-5	NA	TRBD1	CASRDRGLPETQYF	TGCGCCAGCCGGGACAGGGGTTTGCCAGAGACCCAGTACTTC
TRBV5-6	TRBJ2-4	NA	NA	CASSLRFRGPSRVGIQYF	TGTGCCAGCAGCTTGCGATTCCGGGGCCCTTCTCGCGTGGGCATTCAGTACTTC
TRBV4-1	TRBJ2-2	NA	TRBD2	CASSQEGGLADTGGLFF	TGCGCCAGCAGCCAAGAGGGAGGCCTAGCGGACACCGGGGGGCTGTTTTTT
TRBV29-1	TRBJ2-7	NA	NA	CSAEGDHYEQYF	TGCAGCGCCGAGGGGGATCACTACGAGCAGTACTTC
TRBV6-4	TRBJ2-2	NA	NA	CASRGMAGELFF	TGTGCCAGCCGGGGGATGGCCGGGGAGCTGTTTTTT
TRBV12-3/TRBV12-4	TRBJ2-5	NA	NA	CASSLWPGGETQYF	TGTGCCAGCAGTTTATGGCCAGGCGGCGAGACCCAGTACTTC
TRBV29-1	TRBJ1-2	many	NA	CSVEGPYGYTF	TGCAGCGTTGAAGGACCATATGGCTACACCTTC
TRBV7-2	TRBJ2-3	NA	NA	CASSRARLTSDTQYF	TGTGCCAGCAGCCGAGCAAGACTTACTTCAGATACGCAGTATTTT
TRBV7-2	TRBJ2-5	NA	NA	CASSPLITSQETQYF	TGTGCCAGCAGCCCCCTCATCACATCCCAAGAGACCCAGTACTTC
TRBV2	TRBJ2-5	few	NA	CASKQPGRQETQYF	TGTGCCAGCAAACAACCGGGACGCCAAGAGACCCAGTACTTC
TRBV20-1	TRBJ2-5	NA	TRBD2	CSARVRAGGQQETQYF	TGCAGTGCTAGAGTTAGAGCGGGGGGTCAACAAGAGACCCAGTACTTC
TRBV7-9	TRBJ2-3	few	TRBD2	CASSLYGGASDTQYF	TGTGCCAGCAGCTTGTACGGGGGGGCCTCAGATACGCAGTATTTT
TRBV3-1	TRBJ2-2	NA	TRBD2	CAGSQAWTSRGGELFF	TGTGCCGGCAGCCAAGCGTGGACTAGCCGTGGCGGGGAGCTGTTTTTT
TRBV10-3	TRBJ2-7	few	TRBD1	CAIRRQGESYEQYF	TGTGCCATCAGGAGACAGGGGGAGTCCTACGAGCAGTACTTC
TRBV4-2	TRBJ2-2	NA	TRBD2	CASSQVSSGSTGELFF	TGTGCCAGCAGCCAAGTGTCTAGCGGGAGTACCGGGGAGCTGTTTTTT
TRBV2	TRBJ2-1	NA	NA	CASSDLRGNEQFF	TGTGCCAGCAGTGATTTAAGGGGCAATGAGCAGTTCTTC
TRBV5-1	TRBJ1-1	NA	NA	CASSFGANTEALF	TGCGCCAGCAGCTTCGGAGCGAACACTGAAGCTCTCTTT
TRBV24-1	TRBJ2-7	NA	NA	CATSDPGRGSEQYF	TGTGCCACCAGTGACCCGGGGCGAGGGAGCGAGCAGTACTTC
TRBV5-1	TRBJ2-1	NA	TRBD1	CASSFTGTGNNEQFF	TGCGCCAGCAGCTTTACCGGGACAGGGAACAATGAGCAGTTCTTC
TRBV5-1	TRBJ1-1	few	NA	CASSLVRGRAEAFF	TGCGCCAGCAGCTTGGTAAGGGGAAGGGCTGAAGCTTTCTTT
TRBV4-3	TRBJ2-3	NA	NA	CASSQDTKDTQYF	TGCGCCAGCAGCCAAGATACGAAGGATACGCAGTATTTT
TRBV29-1	TRBJ2-3	few	NA	CSVGEQGDTQYF	TGCAGCGTTGGAGAACAGGGAGATACGCAGTATTTT
TRBV28	TRBJ2-4	NA	NA	CASSSSKNIQYF	TGTGCCAGCAGTTCCTCGAAAAACATTCAGTACTTC
TRBV28	TRBJ1-1	NA	NA	CASRPPGGAGNTEAFF	TGTGCCAGCAGACCTCCCGGGGGAGCGGGCAACACTGAAGCTTTCTTT
TRBV9	TRBJ2-5	NA	TRBD2	CASSWTSGGGETQYF	TGTGCCAGCAGCTGGACTAGCGGAGGGGGAGAGACCCAGTACTTC
TRBV12-3/TRBV12-4	TRBJ2-1	few	NA	CASSPRSVRGDRNEQFF	TGTGCCAGCAGCCCGCGGTCGGTGCGCGGGGACCGCAATGAGCAGTTCTTC
TRBV7-6	TRBJ2-3	NA	TRBD2	CASSFGGSTSTDTQYF	TGTGCCAGCAGCTTCGGGGGGTCCACTAGCACAGATACGCAGTATTTT
TRBV9	TRBJ2-5	few	NA	CASSVGTDQETQYF	TGTGCCAGCAGCGTAGGGACGGACCAAGAGACCCAGTACTTC
TRBV6-5	TRBJ1-5	NA	NA	CASSSPRGQEIYQPQHF	TGTGCCAGCAGTTCTCCCAGGGGACAAGAAATCTATCAGCCCCAGCATTTT
TRBV20-1	TRBJ2-1	NA	TRBD1	CSARDRGRLDEQFF	TGCAGTGCTAGGGACAGGGGGCGCTTGGATGAGCAGTTCTTC
TRBV6-5	TRBJ1-3	few	NA	CASSYGAGASSGNTIYF	TGTGCCAGCAGTTACGGGGCAGGGGCTAGCTCTGGAAACACCATATATTTT
TRBV4-1	TRBJ1-3	NA	NA	CASSQDLSGNTIYF	TGCGCCAGCAGCCAAGACCTCTCTGGAAACACCATATATTTT